These 7 T cell receptor beta chains were sequenced from one sample in a study of blood T cell repertoires in COVID-19. The assay was immunoSEQ multiplex PCR, and TCRdb's table has in-frame clones only and misses some. The sample holds over 200,000 clones, roughly four fifths seen once. Sequenced: peripheral blood. Every receptor here comes from a woman between 40 and 50 years old with acute or convalescent COVID-19.

V usage is TRBV18 and J usage is TRBJ2-1; 9 nucleotides line up with TRBD1. The ends lost 1 base at V and 10 bases at J; junction bases unmatched: 8. This CDR3 spans 15 amino acids. Germline values: CDR1 KGHSH, CDR2 LQKENI. In nucleotides, the CDR3 is TGTGCCAGCTCACCACTTGGGGACAGGGCCATGGAGCAGTTCTTC. Translation gives CASSPLGDRAMEQFF. Full variable domain (rest looked up from reference TRBV18 and TRBJ2-1): NAGVMQNPRHLVRRRGQEARLRCSPMKGHSHVYWYRQLPEEGLKFMVYLQKENIIDESGMPKERFSAEFPKEGPSILRIQQVVRGDSAAYFCASSPLGDRAMEQFFGPGTRLTVL.

J is TRBJ2-2 and V is TRBV5-1, with D tentatively TRBD1 (7 bases). Germline CDR1 reads SGHRS; CDR2 reads YFSETQ. The germline V and J ends were trimmed by 2 bases and 0 bases, with 11 bases remaining between them. This CDR3 contains 16 residues. The CDR3 DNA sequence: TGCGCCAGCAGCTTAGGGGGCGGGACGAACACCGGGGAGCTGTTTTTT. It yields the protein CASSLGGGTNTGELFF.

The chain employs TRBV18 and TRBJ2-5, with a possible D match to TRBD2 (5 bases). Trimming took off 6 bases at V and 1 base at J, with 21 bases between the two ends. Germline CDR1 is KGHSH and CDR2 is LQKENI. The CDR3 runs 17 residues. The CDR3 DNA is TGTGCCAGCTCCCCGTCCCCCACCGGGGTTGGCCAAGAGACCCAGTACTTC. This encodes CASSPSPTGVGQETQYF.

The J gene is TRBJ1-1, the V gene TRBV11-2; D unresolved. Germline-derived CDR1 and CDR2 are SGHAT and FQNNGV. The CDR3 contains 14 residues. Between the trimmed V and J ends, which lost 5 bases and 2 bases, there was a span of 12 bases. This CDR3 is CASSRSTGNTEAFF. CDR3 DNA sequence: TGTGCCAGCAGCCGATCGACGGGTAACACTGAAGCTTTCTTT.

The V and J genes are TRBV19 and TRBJ1-1, with 8 bases aligning to TRBD1. V gave up 6 bases and J gave up 4 bases; unmatched junction bases: 4. CDR3 length: 13 amino acids. CDR1 and CDR2 (germline): LNHDA, SQIVND (reference sequence). The CDR3 DNA follows: TGTGCCAGTAGGGCCACAGGGGGCACTGAAGCTTTCTTT. Protein product: CASRATGGTEAFF.

The chain carries TRBV6-6 and TRBJ1-2; D unclear. Trimming took off 5 bases at V and 1 base at J, with 14 bases between the two ends. There are 15 residues in the CDR3. Germline V gives CDR1 MNHNY, CDR2 SVGAGI (reference sequence). The CDR3 region is CASSPPGLDNYGYTF. CDR3 nucleotide sequence: TGTGCCAGCAGTCCCCCAGGACTCGATAACTATGGCTACACCTTC.

The table lists this clone with a count of one. The rearrangement uses TRBV14 and TRBJ1-4, with D perhaps matching TRBD1 (5 bases). CDR1 is SGHDN, CDR2 FVKESK, per germline. The CDR3 is 12 residues long. The V end was cut by 3 bases, the J end by 8 bases, with 7 bases between. The CDR3 spells CASSQGREKLFF. The CDR3 coding sequence is TGTGCCAGCAGCCAGGGGCGGGAAAAACTGTTTTTT. The whole variable domain, filled in from reference TRBV14 and TRBJ1-4, reads EAGVTQFPSHSVIEKGQTVTLRCDPISGHDNLYWYRRVMGKEIKFLLHFVKESKQDESGMPNNRFLAERTGGTYSTLKVQPAELEDSGVYFCASSQGREKLFFGSGTQLSVL.